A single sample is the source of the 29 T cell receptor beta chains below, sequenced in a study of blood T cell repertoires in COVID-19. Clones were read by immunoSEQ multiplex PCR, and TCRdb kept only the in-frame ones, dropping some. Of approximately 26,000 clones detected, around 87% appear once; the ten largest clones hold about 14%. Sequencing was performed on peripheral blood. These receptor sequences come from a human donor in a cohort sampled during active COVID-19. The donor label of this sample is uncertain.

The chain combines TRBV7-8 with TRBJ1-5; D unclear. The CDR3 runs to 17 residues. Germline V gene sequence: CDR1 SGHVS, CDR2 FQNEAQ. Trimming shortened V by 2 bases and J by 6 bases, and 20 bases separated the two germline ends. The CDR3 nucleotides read TGTGCCAGCAGCTTAAATTGGGCAGGCCTGATAGTTCAGCCCCAGCATTTT. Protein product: CASSLNWAGLIVQPQHF. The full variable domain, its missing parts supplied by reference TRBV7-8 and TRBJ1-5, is GAGVSQSPRYKVAKRGQDVALRCDPISGHVSLFWYQQALGQGPEFLTYFQNEAQLDKSGLPSDRFFAERPEGSVSTLKIQRTQQEDSAVYLCASSLNWAGLIVQPQHFGDGTRLSIL.

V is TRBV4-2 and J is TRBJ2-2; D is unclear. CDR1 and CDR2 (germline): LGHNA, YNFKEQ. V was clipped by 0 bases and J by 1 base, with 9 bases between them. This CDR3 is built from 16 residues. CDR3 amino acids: CASSQELSLNTGELFF. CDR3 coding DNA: TGTGCCAGCAGCCAAGAGTTGTCATTGAACACCGGGGAGCTGTTTTTT.

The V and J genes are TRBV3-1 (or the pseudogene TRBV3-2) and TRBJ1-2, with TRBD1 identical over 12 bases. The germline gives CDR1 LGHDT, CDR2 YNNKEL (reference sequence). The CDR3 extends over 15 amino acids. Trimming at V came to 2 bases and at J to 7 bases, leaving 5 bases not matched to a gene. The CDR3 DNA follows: TGTGCCAGCAGCCAATGGGGACAGGGGGCTGGTGGCTACACCTTC. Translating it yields CASSQWGQGAGGYTF.

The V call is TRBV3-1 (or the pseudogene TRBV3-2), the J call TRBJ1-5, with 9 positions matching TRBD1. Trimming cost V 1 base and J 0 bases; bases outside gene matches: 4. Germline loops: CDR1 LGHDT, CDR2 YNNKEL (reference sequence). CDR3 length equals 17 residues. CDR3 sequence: CASSQARTGASNQPQHF. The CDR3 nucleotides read TGTGCCAGCAGCCAAGCCCGGACAGGGGCTAGCAATCAGCCCCAGCATTTT.

The CDR3 spells CASSLPPASSYEQYF. CDR3 nucleotide sequence: TGTGCCAGCAGCTTGCCACCAGCTAGCTCCTACGAGCAGTACTTC. J is TRBJ2-7 and V is TRBV5-6; no reliable D call. Germline CDR1 SGHDT, CDR2 YYEEEE. V lost 1 base and J lost 0, with 11 bases in between. CDR3 length: 15 amino acids.

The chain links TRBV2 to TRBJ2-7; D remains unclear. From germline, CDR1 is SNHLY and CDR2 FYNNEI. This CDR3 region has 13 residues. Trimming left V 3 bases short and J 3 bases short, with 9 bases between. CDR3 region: CASSDRPHYEQYF. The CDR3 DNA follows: TGTGCCAGCAGTGACAGGCCCCACTACGAGCAGTACTTC.

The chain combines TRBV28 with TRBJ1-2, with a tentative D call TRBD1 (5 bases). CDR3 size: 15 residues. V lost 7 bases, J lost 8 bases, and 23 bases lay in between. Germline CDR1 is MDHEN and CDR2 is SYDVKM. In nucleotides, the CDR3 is TGTGCCAGCATCAAGTCGCGGGGGGGGTTGCGAGGCTACACCTTC. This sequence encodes CASIKSRGGLRGYTF.

CDR3 DNA sequence: TGTGCCACCAGCAGGTACAGGAACTATGGCTACACCTTC. Translating it yields CATSRYRNYGYTF. This chain connects TRBV15 to TRBJ1-2; possible D gene TRBD1, 5 bases. The CDR3 sequence is 13 residues long. V was cut by 3 bases and J by 2 bases, with 7 bases left in between. CDR1 is LNHNV and CDR2 is YYDKDF in the germline V gene (reference sequence).

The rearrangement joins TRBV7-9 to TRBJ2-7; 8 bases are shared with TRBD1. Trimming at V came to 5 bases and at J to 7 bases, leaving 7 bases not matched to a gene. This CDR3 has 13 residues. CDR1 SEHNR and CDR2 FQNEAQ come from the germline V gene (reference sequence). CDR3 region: CASSPQGAREQYF. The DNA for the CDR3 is TGTGCCAGCAGCCCTCAGGGGGCGCGTGAGCAGTACTTC.

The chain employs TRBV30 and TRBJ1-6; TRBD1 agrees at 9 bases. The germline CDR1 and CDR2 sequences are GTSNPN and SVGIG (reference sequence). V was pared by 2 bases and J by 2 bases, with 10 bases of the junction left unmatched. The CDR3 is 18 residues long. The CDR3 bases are TGTGCCTGGAGTACAGGGACAGGGTATGGTGCCTATAATTCACCCCTCCACTTT. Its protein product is CAWSTGTGYGAYNSPLHF.

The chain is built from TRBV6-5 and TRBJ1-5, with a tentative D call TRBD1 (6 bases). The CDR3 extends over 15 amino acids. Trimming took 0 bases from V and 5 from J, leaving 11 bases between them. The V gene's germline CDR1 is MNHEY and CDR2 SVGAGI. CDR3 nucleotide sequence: TGTGCCAGCAGTTACTCATTCAGGGGAGATCAGCCCCAGCATTTT. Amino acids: CASSYSFRGDQPQHF.

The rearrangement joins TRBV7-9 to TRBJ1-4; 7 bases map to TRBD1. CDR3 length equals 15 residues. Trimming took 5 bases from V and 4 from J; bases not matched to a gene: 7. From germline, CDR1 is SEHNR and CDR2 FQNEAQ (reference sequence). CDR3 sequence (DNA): TGTGCCAGCAGCACAAGGGGGCAAAATAATGAAAAACTGTTTTTT. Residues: CASSTRGQNNEKLFF.

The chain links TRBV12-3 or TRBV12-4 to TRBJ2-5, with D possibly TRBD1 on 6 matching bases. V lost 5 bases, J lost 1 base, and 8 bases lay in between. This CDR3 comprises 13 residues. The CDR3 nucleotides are TGTGCCAGCAGTACAGGGACCCAAGAGACCCAGTACTTC. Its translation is CASSTGTQETQYF.

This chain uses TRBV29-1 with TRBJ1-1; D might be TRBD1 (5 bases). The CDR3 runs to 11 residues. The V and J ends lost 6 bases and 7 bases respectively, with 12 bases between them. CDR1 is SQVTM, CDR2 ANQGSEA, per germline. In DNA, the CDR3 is TGCAGCGTCCCGAAAGACAGTGAAGCTTTCTTT. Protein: CSVPKDSEAFF.

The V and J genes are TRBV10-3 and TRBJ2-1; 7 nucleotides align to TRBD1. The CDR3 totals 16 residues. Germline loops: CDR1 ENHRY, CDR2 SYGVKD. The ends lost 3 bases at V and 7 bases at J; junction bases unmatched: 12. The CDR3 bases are TGTGCCATCAGTGATCCGGGACAGAGGACGGCGAATGAGCAGTTCTTC. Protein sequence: CAISDPGQRTANEQFF.

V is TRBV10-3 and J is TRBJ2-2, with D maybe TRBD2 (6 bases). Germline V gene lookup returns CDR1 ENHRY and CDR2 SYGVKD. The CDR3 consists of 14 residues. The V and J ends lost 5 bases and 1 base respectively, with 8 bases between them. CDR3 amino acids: CAISYGGNTGELFF. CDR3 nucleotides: TGTGCCATCAGTTACGGGGGGAACACCGGGGAGCTGTTTTTT.

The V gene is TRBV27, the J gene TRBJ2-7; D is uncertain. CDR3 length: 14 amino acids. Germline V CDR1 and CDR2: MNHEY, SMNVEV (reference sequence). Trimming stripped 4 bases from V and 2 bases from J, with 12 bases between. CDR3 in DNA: TGTGCCAGCAGTTCAAGGAGTACTGCCTACGAGCAGTACTTC. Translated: CASSSRSTAYEQYF.

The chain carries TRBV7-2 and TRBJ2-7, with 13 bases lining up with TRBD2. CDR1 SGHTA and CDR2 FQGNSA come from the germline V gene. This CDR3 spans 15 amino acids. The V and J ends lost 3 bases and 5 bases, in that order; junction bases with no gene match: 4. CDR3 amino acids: CASSFKGLAGHEQYF. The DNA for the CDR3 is TGTGCCAGCAGCTTTAAGGGACTAGCGGGGCACGAGCAGTACTTC.

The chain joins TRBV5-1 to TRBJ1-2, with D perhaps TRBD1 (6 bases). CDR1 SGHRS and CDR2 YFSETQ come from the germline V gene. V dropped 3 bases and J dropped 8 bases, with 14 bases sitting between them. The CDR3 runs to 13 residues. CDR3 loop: CASSSEGGYGYTF. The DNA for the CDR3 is TGCGCCAGCAGCTCCGAAGGGGGTTACGGCTACACCTTC. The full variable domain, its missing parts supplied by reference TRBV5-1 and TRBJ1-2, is KAGVTQTPRYLIKTRGQQVTLSCSPISGHRSVSWYQQTPGQGLQFLFEYFSETQRNKGNFPGRFSGRQFSNSRSEMNVSTLELGDSALYLCASSSEGGYGYTFGSGTRLTVV.

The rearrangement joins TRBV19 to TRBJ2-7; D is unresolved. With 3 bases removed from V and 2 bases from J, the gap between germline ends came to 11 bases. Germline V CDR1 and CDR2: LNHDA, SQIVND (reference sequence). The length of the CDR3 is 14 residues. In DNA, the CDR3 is TGTGCCAGTAGTATTCCGGAGCTCCCCTACGAGCAGTACTTC. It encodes CASSIPELPYEQYF.

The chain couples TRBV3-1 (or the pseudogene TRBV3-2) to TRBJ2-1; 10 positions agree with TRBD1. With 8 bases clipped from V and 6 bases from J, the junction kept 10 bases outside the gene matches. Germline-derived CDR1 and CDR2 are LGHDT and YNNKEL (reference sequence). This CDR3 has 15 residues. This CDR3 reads CASRRGTGDSNEQFF. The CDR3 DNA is TGTGCCAGCCGGAGGGGGACAGGGGATTCCAATGAGCAGTTCTTC.

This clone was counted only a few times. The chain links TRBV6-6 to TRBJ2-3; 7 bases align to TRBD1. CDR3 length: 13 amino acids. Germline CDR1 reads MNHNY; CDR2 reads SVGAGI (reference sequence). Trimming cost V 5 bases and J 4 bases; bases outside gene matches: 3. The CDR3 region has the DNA TGTGCCAGCAGTCCCCAGGGGGCAGATACGCAGTATTTT. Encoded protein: CASSPQGADTQYF.

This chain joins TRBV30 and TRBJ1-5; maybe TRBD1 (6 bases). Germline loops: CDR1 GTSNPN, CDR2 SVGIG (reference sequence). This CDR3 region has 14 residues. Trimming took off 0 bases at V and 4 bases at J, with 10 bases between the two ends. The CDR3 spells CAWSVHQGNQPQHF. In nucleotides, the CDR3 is TGTGCCTGGAGTGTACATCAGGGGAATCAGCCCCAGCATTTT.

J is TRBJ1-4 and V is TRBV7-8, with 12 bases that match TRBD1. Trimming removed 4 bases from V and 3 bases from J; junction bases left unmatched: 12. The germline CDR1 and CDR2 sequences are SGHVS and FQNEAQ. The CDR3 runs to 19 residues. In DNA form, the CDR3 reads TGTGCCAGCAGCTCTTTTTCCGGGACAGGGGGCTTAGCTAATGAAAAACTGTTTTTT. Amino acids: CASSSFSGTGGLANEKLFF.

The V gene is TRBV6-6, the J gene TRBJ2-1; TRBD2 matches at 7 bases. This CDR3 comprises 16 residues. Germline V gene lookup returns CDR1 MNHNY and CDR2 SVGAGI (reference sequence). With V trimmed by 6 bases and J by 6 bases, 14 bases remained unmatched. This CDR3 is CASRPPTSAYLNEQFF. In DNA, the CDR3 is TGTGCCAGCAGACCTCCTACTAGCGCGTATCTCAATGAGCAGTTCTTC.

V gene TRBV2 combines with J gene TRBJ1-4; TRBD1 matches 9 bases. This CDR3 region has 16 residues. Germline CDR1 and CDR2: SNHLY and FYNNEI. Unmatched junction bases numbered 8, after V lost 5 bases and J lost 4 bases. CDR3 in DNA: TGTGCCAGCAGTATATACCGACAGGGGGGTAATGAAAAACTGTTTTTT. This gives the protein CASSIYRQGGNEKLFF.

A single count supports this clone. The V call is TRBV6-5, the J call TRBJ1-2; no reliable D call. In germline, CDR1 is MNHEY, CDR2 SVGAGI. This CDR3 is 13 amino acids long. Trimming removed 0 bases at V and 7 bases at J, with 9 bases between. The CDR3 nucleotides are TGTGCCAGCAGTTACTCAGTTTCGAGTGGCTACACCTTC. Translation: CASSYSVSSGYTF.

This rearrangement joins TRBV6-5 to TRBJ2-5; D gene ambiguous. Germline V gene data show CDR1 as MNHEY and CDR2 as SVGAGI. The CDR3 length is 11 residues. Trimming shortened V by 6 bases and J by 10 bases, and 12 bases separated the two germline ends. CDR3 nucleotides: TGTGCCAGCAGCCCCGGCCAGGACCAGTACTTC. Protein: CASSPGQDQYF.

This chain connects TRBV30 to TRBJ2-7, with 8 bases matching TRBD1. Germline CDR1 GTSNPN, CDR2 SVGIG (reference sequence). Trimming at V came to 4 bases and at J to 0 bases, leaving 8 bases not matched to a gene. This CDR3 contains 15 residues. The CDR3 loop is CAWKGATGDSYEQYF. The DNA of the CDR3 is TGTGCCTGGAAGGGGGCGACAGGGGACTCCTACGAGCAGTACTTC.